These T cell receptor beta chains were read from a single sample in a study of cytotoxic CD8 clonotypes in ibrutinib-treated CLL. Produced via immunoSEQ multiplex PCR; TCRdb's table is partial and in-frame only. The sample has around 20,000 clones; approximately 72% are singletons. The sample consisted of PBMCs, taken before ibrutinib treatment. Source of these receptors: a human donor with chronic lymphocytic leukemia. The CDR3 runs from the conserved cysteine through the conserved F or W. The D gene is left open where the match is weak. Some rows mark clone size as missing; the rest say once, few, many or name a class of expanded clone.

DNA	CDR3	size	D	V	J
TGTGCCAGTGGAGCGAGAGGCTACAATGAGCAGTTCTTC	CASGARGYNEQFF	.	.	TRBV19	TRBJ2-1
TGTGCCAGTAGTATGGAGGCGGGGCTAAGATTCAATAGCAATCAGCCCCAGCATTTT	CASSMEAGLRFNSNQPQHF	.	.	TRBV19	TRBJ1-5
TGTGCCAGCAGTAAAATCTACCCTAGACGCGATTGGGATACGCAGTATTTT	CASSKIYPRRDWDTQYF	.	.	TRBV6-4	TRBJ2-3
TGTGCCAGCAATAAACTAGCGGGGTCCACCGGGGAGCTGTTTTTT	CASNKLAGSTGELFF	.	TRBD2	TRBV7-8	TRBJ2-2
TGTGCCAGCAGTGAAGCGAGGGGTGGCTATGGCTACACCTTC	CASSEARGGYGYTF	once	.	TRBV2	TRBJ1-2
TGTGCCAGCAGCGTAGCCTTAATACCGGGACAGAAGCTACCTGGAAACACCATATATTTT	CASSVALIPGQKLPGNTIYF	.	TRBD1	TRBV9	TRBJ1-3
TGTGCCAGCTCACCAGCGACAATTCGCCGGGATACGCAGTATTTT	CASSPATIRRDTQYF	.	.	TRBV18	TRBJ2-3
TGTGCCAGTAGTATGGGGCGCTGGAATCAGCCCCAGCATTTT	CASSMGRWNQPQHF	.	.	TRBV19	TRBJ1-5
TGCGCCAGCAGCCAAGTTGAGGTAGCGGGAGGGCCTGAAGATACGCAGTATTTT	CASSQVEVAGGPEDTQYF	.	TRBD2	TRBV4-3	TRBJ2-3
TGTGCCTGGAGTGTACCGGAGTATCCTAACACTGAAGCTTTCTTT	CAWSVPEYPNTEAFF	.	.	TRBV30	TRBJ1-1
TGCGCCAGCAGCTACGCCGACAGCTTCCCTAGCTACACCTTC	CASSYADSFPSYTF	.	.	TRBV5-1	TRBJ1-2
TGCGCCAGCAGCTTGGGACCGAACACCGGGGAGCTGTTTTTT	CASSLGPNTGELFF	.	.	TRBV5-1	TRBJ2-2
TGTGCCAGCAGCTTGTGGCAGGGCCTAGATCAGCCCCAGCATTTT	CASSLWQGLDQPQHF	few	.	TRBV5-5	TRBJ1-5
TGCAGTGAGTTGGGACTCTATGGCTACACCTTC	CSELGLYGYTF	.	.	TRBV20-1	TRBJ1-2
TGTGCCAGCACCAAACAAGGGGAAAAACTGTTTTTT	CASTKQGEKLFF	.	.	TRBV6-6	TRBJ1-4
TGCGCCAGCAGCTTCAGGGGCCACGAGCAGTACTTC	CASSFRGHEQYF	.	.	TRBV5-1	TRBJ2-7
TGTGCCAGCAGTACCCGTAACTATGGCTACACCTTC	CASSTRNYGYTF	.	.	TRBV6-5	TRBJ1-2
TGTGCCAGCAGTTTAGCAGGACCTAATAGCAATCAGCCCCAGCATTTT	CASSLAGPNSNQPQHF	.	.	TRBV28	TRBJ1-5
TGTGCCACCAGCACCGGACTAGCGGGGGTCCAGGGGGAGCAGTTCTTC	CATSTGLAGVQGEQFF	.	TRBD2	TRBV15	TRBJ2-1
TGTGCCAGCAGAAGAGACCCAGATCTGCCCCAGCATTTT	CASRRDPDLPQHF	.	.	TRBV6-5	TRBJ1-5
TGTGCCAGTAGTATTTCGACTTTAAACACTGAAGCTTTCTTT	CASSISTLNTEAFF	.	.	TRBV19	TRBJ1-1
TGTGCCAGCAGCCTAGGACTAGCCCACAGGCGGTTCTTC	CASSLGLAHRRFF	.	TRBD2	TRBV11-3	TRBJ2-1
TGTGCCTGGAGTGGGCTGAGTCCTACAGGGTGGATTGAAGCTTTCTTT	CAWSGLSPTGWIEAFF	.	.	TRBV30	TRBJ1-1